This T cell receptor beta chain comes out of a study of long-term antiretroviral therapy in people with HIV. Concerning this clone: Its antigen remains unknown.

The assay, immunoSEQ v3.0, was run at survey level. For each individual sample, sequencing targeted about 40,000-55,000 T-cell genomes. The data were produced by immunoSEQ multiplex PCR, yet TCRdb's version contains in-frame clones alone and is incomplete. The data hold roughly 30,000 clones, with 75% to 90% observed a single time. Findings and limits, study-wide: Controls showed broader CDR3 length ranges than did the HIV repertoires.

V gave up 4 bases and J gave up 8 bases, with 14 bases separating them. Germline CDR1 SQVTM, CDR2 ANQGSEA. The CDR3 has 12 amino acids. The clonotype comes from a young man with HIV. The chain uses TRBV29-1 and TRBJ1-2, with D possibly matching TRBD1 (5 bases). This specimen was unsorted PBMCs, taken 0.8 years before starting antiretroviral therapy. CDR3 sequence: CSVGSGGSGYTF. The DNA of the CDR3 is TGCAGCGTTGGGTCGGGGGGTAGCGGCTACACCTTC.